The 14 T cell receptor beta chains given below trace back to one sample, sequenced in a study of STAT5B mutations in CD4+ large granular lymphocyte leukemia. Using immunoSEQ multiplex PCR, the repertoire was profiled, and TCRdb retains in-frame clones only, with some absent. Here the sample spans about 38,000 clones, approximately 85% being singletons. The sequenced sample was CD4+ T cells from blood buffy coats. These TCRs come from a human donor in good health.

The chain carries TRBV7-2 and TRBJ2-7; 7 positions agree with TRBD2. Trimming cost V 5 bases and J 2 bases; bases outside gene matches: 9. Per germline, CDR1 SGHTA and CDR2 FQGNSA. CDR3 length: 15 amino acids. The CDR3 DNA follows: TGTGCCAGCAGCAATAAGCGGGACCCTACCTACGAGCAGTACTTC. The encoded protein is CASSNKRDPTYEQYF.

The genes are TRBV11-2 and TRBJ1-2, with a possible D match to TRBD1 (5 bases). Germline V CDR1 and CDR2: SGHAT, FQNNGV. This CDR3 is 15 amino acids long. Trimming pared 6 bases from V and 8 bases from J, leaving 22 bases between. Written as DNA, the CDR3 is TGTGCCAGCAGGCCCGCACTGGGGACTTATGGCGGCTACACCTTC. This translates into CASRPALGTYGGYTF. The full variable domain, completed using reference TRBV11-2 and TRBJ1-2, is EAGVAQSPRYKIIEKRQSVAFWCNPISGHATLYWYQQILGQGPKLLIQFQNNGVVDDSQLPKDRFSAERLKGVDSTLKIQPAKLEDSAVYLCASRPALGTYGGYTFGSGTRLTVV.

V and J are TRBV28 and TRBJ1-1, with TRBD1 as a possible D gene (5 bases). The CDR3 has 14 residues. V was shortened by 5 bases and J by 4 bases, with 14 bases between the two germline ends. CDR1 is MDHEN and CDR2 is SYDVKM in the germline V gene. The CDR3 here is CASSPPGVTTEAFF. The CDR3 bases are TGTGCCAGCAGTCCCCCGGGGGTGACCACTGAAGCTTTCTTT. Combining the CDR3 with reference TRBV28 and TRBJ1-1 gives the whole variable domain DVKVTQSSRYLVKRTGEKVFLECVQDMDHENMFWYRQDPGLGLRLIYFSYDVKMKEKGDIPEGYSVSREKKERFSLILESASTNQTSMYLCASSPPGVTTEAFFGQGTRLTVV.

This clone appeared a few times. V is TRBV11-2 and J is TRBJ2-1; no reliable D call. Trimming took off 1 base at V and 4 bases at J, with 11 bases between the two ends. Germline V gene lookup returns CDR1 SGHAT and CDR2 FQNNGV. The CDR3 runs 15 residues. The CDR3 spells CASSLGADGYNEQFF. CDR3 bases: TGTGCCAGCAGCTTAGGGGCGGACGGGTACAATGAGCAGTTCTTC.

The CDR3 DNA follows: TGTGCCAGCAGCTTGGCCGATAGGGTGAATGAGCAGTTCTTC. Encoded protein: CASSLADRVNEQFF. The chain uses TRBV5-4 and TRBJ2-1; no clear D. Germline CDR1 SGHNT, CDR2 YYREEE (reference sequence). This CDR3 is 14 amino acids long. V was shortened by 0 bases and J by 7 bases, with 11 bases between the two germline ends.

This clone appeared a single time. The chain carries TRBV27 and TRBJ2-7, with no clear D. The CDR3 is 13 amino acids. The germline V gene has CDR1 MNHEY and CDR2 SMNVEV (reference sequence). Trimming took 6 bases from V and 3 from J, leaving 12 bases between them. The CDR3 DNA follows: TGTGCCAGCAGCCGGCACCCCAACTACGAGCAGTACTTC. Translating gives CASSRHPNYEQYF.

The V call is TRBV2, the J call TRBJ2-1, with 10 bases fitting TRBD1. The CDR3 spans 15 residues. CDR1 and CDR2 (germline): SNHLY, FYNNEI. Trimming removed 4 bases from V and 5 bases from J; junction bases left unmatched: 5. In DNA, the CDR3 is TGTGCCAGCAGTGTGGGACAGGGGCCTAACAATGAGCAGTTCTTC. This sequence encodes CASSVGQGPNNEQFF.

The chain recombines TRBV6-6 with TRBJ2-7; 8 bases align to TRBD1. The germline gives CDR1 MNHNY, CDR2 SVGAGI (reference sequence). The CDR3 loop spans 14 amino acids. The V gene end was trimmed by 4 bases and the J gene end by 6 bases; junction bases not matched to a gene: 8. The CDR3 DNA follows: TGTGCCAGCAGTTCCACCGGGACAGGTTTCGAGCAGTACTTC. Encoded protein: CASSSTGTGFEQYF.

The V call is TRBV5-1, the J call TRBJ1-2; the D gene is possibly TRBD1 (5 bases). The CDR3 length is 13 residues. The V and J ends lost 0 bases and 7 bases respectively, with 10 bases between them. Germline CDR1 reads SGHRS; CDR2 reads YFSETQ. CDR3 residues: CASSLGGVFGYTF. In nucleotides, the CDR3 is TGCGCCAGCAGCTTGGGAGGGGTTTTTGGCTACACCTTC.

This clone has a single count. This chain uses TRBV6-5 with TRBJ2-3, with 12 positions matching TRBD1. CDR3 length: 15 residues. The V and J ends lost 4 bases and 8 bases, in that order; junction bases with no gene match: 7. In germline, CDR1 is MNHEY, CDR2 SVGAGI. The CDR3 nucleotides are TGTGCCAGCAGTTCCGGGACAGGGGGCCAGGGTACGCAGTATTTT. This translates into CASSSGTGGQGTQYF.

This sequence joins TRBV19 and TRBJ2-7; 9 nucleotides match TRBD1. The germline gives CDR1 LNHDA, CDR2 SQIVND (reference sequence). V dropped 6 bases and J dropped 2; count of bases not matched to a gene: 8. The CDR3 is 15 amino acids. CDR3 nucleotide sequence: TGTGCCAGTAGAAACACAGGGGGCTCCCCCTACGAGCAGTACTTC. Encoded protein: CASRNTGGSPYEQYF.

The V call is TRBV28, the J call TRBJ1-3; maybe TRBD1 (5 bases). V was clipped by 7 bases and J by 4 bases, with 17 bases between them. Per germline, CDR1 MDHEN and CDR2 SYDVKM. This CDR3 has 15 residues. CDR3 bases: TGTGCCAGCACCCACGTGGGGCGCAGGGGAAACACCATATATTTT. As protein: CASTHVGRRGNTIYF.

The CDR3 protein is CATSTHINKQYF. The CDR3 region has the DNA TGTGCCACCAGCACCCATATTAACAAGCAGTACTTC. V is TRBV15 and J is TRBJ2-7; D gene uncertain. The CDR3 length is 12 residues. CDR1 LNHNV and CDR2 YYDKDF come from the germline V gene (reference sequence). The germline V and J ends were trimmed by 4 bases and 8 bases, with 12 bases remaining between them.

The CDR3 sequence: CASSSPLGTGGFLHEQYF. The CDR3 nucleotides are TGTGCCAGCAGCTCCCCCTTGGGGACAGGGGGTTTTCTCCACGAGCAGTACTTC. The chain is built from TRBV11-2 and TRBJ2-7, with TRBD1 identical over 11 bases. There are 18 residues in the CDR3. The ends lost 4 bases at V and 5 bases at J; junction bases unmatched: 16. Germline CDR1 and CDR2: SGHAT and FQNNGV.